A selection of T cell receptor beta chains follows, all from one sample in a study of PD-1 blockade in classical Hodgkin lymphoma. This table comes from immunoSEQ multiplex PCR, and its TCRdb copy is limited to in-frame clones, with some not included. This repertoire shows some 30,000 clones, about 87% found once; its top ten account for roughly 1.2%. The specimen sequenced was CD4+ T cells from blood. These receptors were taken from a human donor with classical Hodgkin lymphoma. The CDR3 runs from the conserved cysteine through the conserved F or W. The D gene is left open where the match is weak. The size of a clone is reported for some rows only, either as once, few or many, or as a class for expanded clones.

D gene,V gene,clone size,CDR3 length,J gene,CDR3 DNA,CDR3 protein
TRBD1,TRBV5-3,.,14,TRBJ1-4,TGTGCCAGCAGCGAAGGGGGCGCGAGGGAAAAACTGTTTTTT,CASSEGGAREKLFF
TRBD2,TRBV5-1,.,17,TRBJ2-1,TGCGCCAGCAGCTTCACTAGCGGGAGGGCCTTTAACAATGAGCAGTTCTTC,CASSFTSGRAFNNEQFF
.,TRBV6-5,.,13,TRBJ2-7,TGTGCCAGCAGTTCGCCAGCCGTTAAGGAGCAGTACTTC,CASSSPAVKEQYF
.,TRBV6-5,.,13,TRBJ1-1,TGTGCCAGCGGGAGCAGGGGCGGCACTGAAGCTTTCTTT,CASGSRGGTEAFF
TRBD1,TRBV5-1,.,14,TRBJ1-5,TGCGCCAGCAGCTGGGGACAGGGGAATCAGCCCCAGCATTTT,CASSWGQGNQPQHF
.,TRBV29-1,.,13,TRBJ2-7,TGCAGCGTTGAAGGACGGGGATCGAGAGAGCAGTACTTC,CSVEGRGSREQYF
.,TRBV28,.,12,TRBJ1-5,TGTGCCAGCAGAAGAGGAAATCAGCCCCAGCATTTT,CASRRGNQPQHF
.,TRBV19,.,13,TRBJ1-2,TGTGCCAGTAGTATCGGGGTGGAGTATGGCTACACCTTC,CASSIGVEYGYTF
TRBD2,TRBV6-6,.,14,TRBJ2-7,TGTGCCAGCAGAGGACTAGCGGGAGAAAACGAGCAGTACTTC,CASRGLAGENEQYF
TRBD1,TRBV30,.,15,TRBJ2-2,TGTGCCTGGAGTGCACAGGGGGTTAACACCGGGGAGCTGTTTTTT,CAWSAQGVNTGELFF
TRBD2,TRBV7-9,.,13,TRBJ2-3,TGTGCCAGCAACGAGCGGGACACAGATACGCAGTATTTT,CASNERDTDTQYF
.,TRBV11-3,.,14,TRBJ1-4,TGTGCCAGCAGCTTAGCCGGAATTAATGAAAAACTGTTTTTT,CASSLAGINEKLFF
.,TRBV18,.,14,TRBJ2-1,TGTGCCAGCTCACCGGGACTGGACTACAATGAGCAGTTCTTC,CASSPGLDYNEQFF
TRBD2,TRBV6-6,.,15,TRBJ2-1,TGTGCCAGCAGTAGGACTAGCGGGAGGAGGAATGAGCAGTTCTTC,CASSRTSGRRNEQFF
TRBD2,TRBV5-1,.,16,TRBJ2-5,TGCGCCAGCAGCTCCAGCAGTTCGGTCACGGGAGGGACCCAGTACTTC,CASSSSSSVTGGTQYF
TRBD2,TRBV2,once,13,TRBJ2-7,TGTGCCGGGGGACTAGCGGAGGGGTACGAGCAGTACTTC,CAGGLAEGYEQYF
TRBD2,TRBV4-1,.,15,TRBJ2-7,TGCGCCAGCAGCCAACCGGGACTAGCGGGACTCGAGCAGTACTTC,CASSQPGLAGLEQYF
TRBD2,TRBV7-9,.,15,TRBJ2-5,TGTGCCAGCAGCTTGAGAACTAGCGGACAAGAGACCCAGTACTTC,CASSLRTSGQETQYF
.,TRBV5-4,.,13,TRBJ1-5,TGTGCCAGCAGCTTGGGGCCGGATCAGCCCCAGCATTTT,CASSLGPDQPQHF
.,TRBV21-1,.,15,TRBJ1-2,TGTGCCAGCAGCTTCAGGGGGCGCACTAACTATGGCTACACCTTC,CASSFRGRTNYGYTF
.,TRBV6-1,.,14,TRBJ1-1,TGTGCCAGCAGAAGAAGAAATCCGAACACTGAAGCTTTCTTT,CASRRRNPNTEAFF
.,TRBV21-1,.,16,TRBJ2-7,TGTGCCAGCAGCAAAGGGAGACAGATCCTACCCTACGAGCAGTACTTC,CASSKGRQILPYEQYF
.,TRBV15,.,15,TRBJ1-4,TGTGCCACCAGCAGAAAAGACAGGCTCTTCGGGGAACTGTTTTTT,CATSRKDRLFGELFF
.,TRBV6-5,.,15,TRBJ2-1,TGTGCCAGCAGTTACGTACAGGGTTCGTGGTATGAGCAGTTCTTC,CASSYVQGSWYEQFF
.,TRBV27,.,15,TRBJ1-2,TGTGCCAGCAGTTTATATACAGGGCCAAGCTATGGCTACACCTTC,CASSLYTGPSYGYTF
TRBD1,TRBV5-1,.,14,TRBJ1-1,TGCGCCAGCAGCCCCGGACAGGGGACCACTGAAGCTTTCTTT,CASSPGQGTTEAFF
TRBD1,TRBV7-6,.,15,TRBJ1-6,TGTGCCAGCAGCGGCGGACAGGCGGATAATTCACCCCTCCACTTT,CASSGGQADNSPLHF
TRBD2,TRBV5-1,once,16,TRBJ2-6,TGCGCCAGCAGCTTGGCCGGGGGGACGGGGGCCAACGTCCTGACTTTC,CASSLAGGTGANVLTF
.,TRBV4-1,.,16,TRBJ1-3,TGCGCCAGCAGGGGGAACAGCCGGATCTCTGGAAACACCATATATTTT,CASRGNSRISGNTIYF